This T cell receptor (beta chain) was sequenced in a study of shared clonotypes between healthy human individuals. Points from the study as a whole: The naive CD4 repertoires of a handful of donors were compared, and about 5% of clonotypes were shared.

Assay: immunoSEQ multiplex PCR; the TCRdb copy retains only in-frame clones and omits some. The data contain fewer than 3 million clones, around 90% of them singletons. The healthy adult donors were HIV-negative and reported no recent acute infections or vaccinations. With respect to this clone: Its antigen remains unidentified.

This CDR3 comprises 13 residues. CDR1 is SGHRS, CDR2 YFSETQ, per germline. Trimming removed 2 bases from V and 5 bases from J, with 11 bases in between. The clonotype was recovered from a man younger than 30 in good health. Some clones in this sample may be carry-over from other donors' samples. Sequencing used naive CD4+ T cells from PBMCs. Subset meaning: CD45RA+ positively selected. J is TRBJ2-7 and V is TRBV5-1; D is possibly TRBD1 (6 bases). CDR3 in amino acids: CASSFQQGNEQYF. In nucleotides, the CDR3 is TGCGCCAGCAGCTTTCAACAGGGCAACGAGCAGTACTTC. The variable domain in full, completed from reference TRBV5-1 and TRBJ2-7, reads KAGVTQTPRYLIKTRGQQVTLSCSPISGHRSVSWYQQTPGQGLQFLFEYFSETQRNKGNFPGRFSGRQFSNSRSEMNVSTLELGDSALYLCASSFQQGNEQYFGPGTRLTVT.